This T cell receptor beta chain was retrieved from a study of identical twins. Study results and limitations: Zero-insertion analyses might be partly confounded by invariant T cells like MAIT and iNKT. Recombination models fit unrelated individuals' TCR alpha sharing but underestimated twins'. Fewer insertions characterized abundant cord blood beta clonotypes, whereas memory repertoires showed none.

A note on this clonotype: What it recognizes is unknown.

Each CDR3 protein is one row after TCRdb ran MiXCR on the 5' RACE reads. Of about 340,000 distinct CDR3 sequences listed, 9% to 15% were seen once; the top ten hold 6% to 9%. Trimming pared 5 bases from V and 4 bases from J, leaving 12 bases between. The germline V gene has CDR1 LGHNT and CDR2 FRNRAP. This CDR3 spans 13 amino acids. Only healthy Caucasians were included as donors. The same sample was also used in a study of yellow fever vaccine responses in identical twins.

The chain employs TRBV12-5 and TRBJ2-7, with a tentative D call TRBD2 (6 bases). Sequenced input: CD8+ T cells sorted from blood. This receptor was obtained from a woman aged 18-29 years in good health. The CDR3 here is CASGPGTQYEQYF. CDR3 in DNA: TGTGCTAGTGGTCCCGGGACTCAATACGAGCAGTACTTC.